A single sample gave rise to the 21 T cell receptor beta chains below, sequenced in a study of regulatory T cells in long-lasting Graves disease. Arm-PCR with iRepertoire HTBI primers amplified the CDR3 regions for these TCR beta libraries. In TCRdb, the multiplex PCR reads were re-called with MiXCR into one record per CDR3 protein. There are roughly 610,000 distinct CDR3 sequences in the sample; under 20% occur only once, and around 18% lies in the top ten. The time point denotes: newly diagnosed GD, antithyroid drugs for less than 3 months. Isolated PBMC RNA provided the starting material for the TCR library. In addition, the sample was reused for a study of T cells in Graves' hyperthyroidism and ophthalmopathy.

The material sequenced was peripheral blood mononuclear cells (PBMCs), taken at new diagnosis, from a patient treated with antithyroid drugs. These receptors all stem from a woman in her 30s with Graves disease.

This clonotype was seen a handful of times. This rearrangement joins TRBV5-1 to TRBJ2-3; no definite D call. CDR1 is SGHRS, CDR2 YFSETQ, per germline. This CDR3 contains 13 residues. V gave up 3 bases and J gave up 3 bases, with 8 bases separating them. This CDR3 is CASSSANTDTQYF. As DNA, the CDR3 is TGCGCCAGCAGCTCCGCCAATACAGATACGCAGTATTTT.

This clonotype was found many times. The CDR3 protein is CASSLFRKSRTESYEQYF. The CDR3 DNA reads as TGTGCCAGCAGTTTGTTTCGGAAGTCACGGACGGAGAGTTACGAGCAGTACTTC. This chain uses TRBV12-3 or TRBV12-4 with TRBJ2-7; no clear D gene. With 3 bases removed from V and 4 bases from J, the gap between germline ends came to 25 bases. The CDR3 runs 18 residues.

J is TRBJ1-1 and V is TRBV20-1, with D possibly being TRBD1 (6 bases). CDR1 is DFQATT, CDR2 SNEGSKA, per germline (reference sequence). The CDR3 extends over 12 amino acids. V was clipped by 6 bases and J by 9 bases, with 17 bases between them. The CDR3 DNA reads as TGCAGTGCCTACGAGGACAGACGCCAAGCTTTCTTT. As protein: CSAYEDRRQAFF.

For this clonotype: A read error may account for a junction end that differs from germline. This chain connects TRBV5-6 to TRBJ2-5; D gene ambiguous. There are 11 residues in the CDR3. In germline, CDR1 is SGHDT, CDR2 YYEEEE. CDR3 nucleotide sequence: TGTGCCAGCAGCCTCGAAGAGACCCAGCACTTC. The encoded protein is CASSLEETQHF. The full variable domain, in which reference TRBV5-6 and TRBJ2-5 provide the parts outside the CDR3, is DAGVTQSPTHLIKTRGQQVTLRCSPKSGHDTVSWYQQALGQGPQFIFQYYEEEERQRGNFPDRFSGHQFPNYSSELNVNALLLGDSALYLCASSLEETQHFGPGTRLLVL.

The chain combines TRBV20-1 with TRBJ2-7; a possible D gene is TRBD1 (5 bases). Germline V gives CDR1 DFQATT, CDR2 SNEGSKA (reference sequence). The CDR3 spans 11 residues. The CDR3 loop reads CAGPDSYEQYF. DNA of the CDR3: TGCGCAGGGCCGGACTCCTACGAGCAGTACTTC.

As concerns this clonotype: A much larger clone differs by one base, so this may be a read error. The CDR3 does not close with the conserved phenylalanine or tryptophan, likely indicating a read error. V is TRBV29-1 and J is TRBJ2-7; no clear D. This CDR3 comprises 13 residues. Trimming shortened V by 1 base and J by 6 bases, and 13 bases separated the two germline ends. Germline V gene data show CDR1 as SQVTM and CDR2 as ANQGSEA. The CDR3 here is CSVEVPGRLEQYY. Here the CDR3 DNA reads TGCAGCGTTGAAGTCCCAGGACGTCTCGAGCAGTACTAC.

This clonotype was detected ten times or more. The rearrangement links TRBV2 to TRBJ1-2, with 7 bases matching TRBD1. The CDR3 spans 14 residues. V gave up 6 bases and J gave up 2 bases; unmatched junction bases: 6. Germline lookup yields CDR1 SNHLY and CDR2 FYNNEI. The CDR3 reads CASRLGQANYGYTF. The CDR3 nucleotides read TGTGCCAGCAGACTAGGACAGGCGAACTATGGCTACACCTTC.

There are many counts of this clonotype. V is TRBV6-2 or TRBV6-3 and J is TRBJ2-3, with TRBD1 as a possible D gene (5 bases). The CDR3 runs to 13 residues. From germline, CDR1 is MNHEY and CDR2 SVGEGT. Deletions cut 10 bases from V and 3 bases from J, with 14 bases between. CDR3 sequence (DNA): TGTGCCACCGAAGGCCAGGGAACAGATACGCAGTATTTT. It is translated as CATEGQGTDTQYF.

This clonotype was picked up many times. CDR3 in DNA: TGTGCCAGCCACACATCGGGCAAAGGGGGCGGGCAGCCCCAGCATTTT. This translates into CASHTSGKGGGQPQHF. This chain uses TRBV28 with TRBJ1-5, with 7 bases lining up with TRBD1. Looked up from germline, CDR1 is MDHEN and CDR2 is SYDVKM. The V and J ends lost 8 bases and 7 bases, in that order; junction bases with no gene match: 17. This CDR3 spans 16 amino acids.

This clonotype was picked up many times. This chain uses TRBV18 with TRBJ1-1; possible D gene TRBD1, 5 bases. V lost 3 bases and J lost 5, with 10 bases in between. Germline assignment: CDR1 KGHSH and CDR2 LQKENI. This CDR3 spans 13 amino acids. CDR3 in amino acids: CASSPQGLTEAFF. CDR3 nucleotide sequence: TGTGCCAGCTCACCCCAGGGTTTGACTGAAGCTTTCTTT.

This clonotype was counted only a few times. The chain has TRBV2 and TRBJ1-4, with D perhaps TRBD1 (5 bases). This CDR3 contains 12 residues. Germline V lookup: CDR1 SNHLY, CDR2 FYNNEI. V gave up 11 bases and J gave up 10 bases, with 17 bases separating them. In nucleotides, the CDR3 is TGTGCCGCACAGGTGGGCATCGCAAAACTGTTTTTT. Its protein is CAAQVGIAKLFF.

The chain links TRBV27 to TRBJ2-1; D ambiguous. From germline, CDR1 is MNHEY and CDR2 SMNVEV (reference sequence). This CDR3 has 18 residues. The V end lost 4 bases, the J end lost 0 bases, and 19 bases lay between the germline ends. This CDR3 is CASSSSLLETSSYNEQFF. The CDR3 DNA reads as TGTGCCAGCAGTTCCTCCCTCCTTGAAACTTCCTCCTACAATGAGCAGTTCTTC.

The CDR3 DNA reads TGTGCCAGCAGTCGATCAGGGACGACGGGTGGGGGTGGCTACACCTTC. Amino acid sequence: CASSRSGTTGGGGYTF. The rearrangement uses TRBV27 and TRBJ1-2; maybe TRBD1 (5 bases). This CDR3 region has 16 residues. The germline V gene has CDR1 MNHEY and CDR2 SMNVEV (reference sequence). V lost 5 bases and J 7 bases, leaving 23 bases between the germline ends.

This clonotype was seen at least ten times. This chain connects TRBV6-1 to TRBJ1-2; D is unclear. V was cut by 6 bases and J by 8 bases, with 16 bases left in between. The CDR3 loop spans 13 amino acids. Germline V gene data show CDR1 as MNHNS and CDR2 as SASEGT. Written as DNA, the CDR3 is TGTGCCAGCAGGGGAAACTCAAGAGGCGGCTACACCTTC. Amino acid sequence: CASRGNSRGGYTF.

In nucleotides, the CDR3 is TGTGCCAGCAGAAGAGACAGCGGAGCACCATACGAGCAGTACTTC. The encoded protein is CASRRDSGAPYEQYF. The V gene is TRBV7-9, the J gene TRBJ2-7; the D gene could be TRBD1 or TRBD2 (5 bases each). The CDR3 runs 15 residues. Germline V gives CDR1 SEHNR, CDR2 FQNEAQ (reference sequence). Trimming took off 6 bases at V and 4 bases at J, with 19 bases between the two ends.

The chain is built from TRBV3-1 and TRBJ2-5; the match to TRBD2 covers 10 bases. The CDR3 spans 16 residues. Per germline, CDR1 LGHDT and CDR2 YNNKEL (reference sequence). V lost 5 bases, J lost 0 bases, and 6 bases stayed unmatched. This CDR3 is CASSRGLAVNQETQYF. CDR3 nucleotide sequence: TGTGCCAGCAGCAGAGGACTAGCGGTTAACCAAGAGACCCAGTACTTC.

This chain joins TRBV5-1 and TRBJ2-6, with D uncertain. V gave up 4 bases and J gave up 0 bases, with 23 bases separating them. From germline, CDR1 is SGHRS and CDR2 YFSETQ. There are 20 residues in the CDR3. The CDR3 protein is CASSPLSPWAGNSGANVLTF. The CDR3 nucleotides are TGCGCCAGCAGCCCCCTTTCCCCTTGGGCAGGAAACTCTGGGGCCAACGTCCTGACTTTC.

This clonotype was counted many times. CDR3 nucleotide sequence: TGCAGCGCCAAGACCGGGACCATTGGAACAGATACGCAGTATTTT. It is translated as CSAKTGTIGTDTQYF. The chain combines TRBV29-1 with TRBJ2-3, with D possibly called TRBD1 or TRBD2 (5 bases each). This CDR3 comprises 15 residues. Trimming cost V 7 bases and J 3 bases, with 20 bases left between them. Germline CDR1 SQVTM, CDR2 ANQGSEA.

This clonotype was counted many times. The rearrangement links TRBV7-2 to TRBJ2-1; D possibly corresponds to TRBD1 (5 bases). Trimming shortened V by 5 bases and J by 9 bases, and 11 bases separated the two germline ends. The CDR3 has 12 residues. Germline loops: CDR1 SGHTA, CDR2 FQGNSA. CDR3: CASSLRVAEQFF. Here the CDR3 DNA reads TGTGCCAGCAGCCTCAGGGTAGCTGAGCAGTTCTTC.

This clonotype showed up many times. CDR3 bases: TGTGCCAGCGGTCAACGGCCCCAGCATTTT. This sequence encodes CASGQRPQHF. V and J are TRBV28 and TRBJ1-5; D gene uncertain. Trimming took 8 bases from V and 9 from J, leaving 8 bases between them. Germline V gene lookup returns CDR1 MDHEN and CDR2 SYDVKM. This CDR3 has 10 residues.

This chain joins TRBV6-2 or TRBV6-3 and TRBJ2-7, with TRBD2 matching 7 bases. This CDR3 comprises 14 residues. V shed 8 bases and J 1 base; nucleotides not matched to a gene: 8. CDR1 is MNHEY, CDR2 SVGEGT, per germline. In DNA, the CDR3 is TGTGCCAGCGGGGGGGACTGGGCGTCCTACGAGCAGTACTTC. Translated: CASGGDWASYEQYF.